This TCR beta chain originates from a study of blood T cells in healthy people across ages. CDR1 and CDR2 from the germline V gene are ENHRY and SYGVKD. V was pared by 10 bases and J by 3 bases, with 26 bases between. This CDR3 spans 17 amino acids. The use of a sample-barcoded 5' primer and a J-beta primer mix characterized a second PCR of about 7 to 12 cycles. MiXCR was run by TCRdb on the 5' RACE reads, yielding one entry per CDR3 protein. The sample holds more than 700,000 distinct CDR3 sequences, about 42% seen once. In this sample, this clonotype turned up a few times. The chain is built from TRBV10-3 and TRBJ2-3, with D perhaps matching TRBD2 (6 bases). The TCR sequence derives from a man older than 75 in good health. Material for sequencing was blood. CDR3 sequence: CATGEGSGRMGTDTQYF. The DNA of the CDR3 is TGTGCCACCGGAGAGGGTAGCGGCCGAATGGGGACAGATACGCAGTATTTT.